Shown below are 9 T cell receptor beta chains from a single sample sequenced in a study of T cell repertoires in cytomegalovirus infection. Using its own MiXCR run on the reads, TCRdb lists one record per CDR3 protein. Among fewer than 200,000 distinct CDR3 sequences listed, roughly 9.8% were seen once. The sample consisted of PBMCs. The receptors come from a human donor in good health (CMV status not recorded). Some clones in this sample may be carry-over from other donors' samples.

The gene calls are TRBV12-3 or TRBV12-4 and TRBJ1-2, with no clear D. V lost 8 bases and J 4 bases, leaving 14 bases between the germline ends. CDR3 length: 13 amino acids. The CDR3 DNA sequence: TGTGCCAGCGGTAACTGGGAGGCCTATGGCTACACCTTC. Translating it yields CASGNWEAYGYTF.

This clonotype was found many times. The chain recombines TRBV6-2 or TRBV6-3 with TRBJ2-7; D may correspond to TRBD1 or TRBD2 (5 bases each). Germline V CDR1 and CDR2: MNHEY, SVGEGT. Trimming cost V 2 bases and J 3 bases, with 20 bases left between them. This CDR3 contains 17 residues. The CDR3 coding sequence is TGTGCCAGCAGTTACGTTCCTGGGCAGGGAGATTACTACGAGCAGTACTTC. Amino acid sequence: CASSYVPGQGDYYEQYF.

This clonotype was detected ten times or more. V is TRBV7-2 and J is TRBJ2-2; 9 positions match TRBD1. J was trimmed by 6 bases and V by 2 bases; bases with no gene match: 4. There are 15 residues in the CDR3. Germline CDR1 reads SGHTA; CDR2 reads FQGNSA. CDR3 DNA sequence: TGTGCCAGCAGCTTAAACAGGGGGCGTTCCGGGGAGCTGTTTTTT. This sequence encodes CASSLNRGRSGELFF. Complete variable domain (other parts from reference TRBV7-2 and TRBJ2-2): GAGVSQSPSNKVTEKGKDVELRCDPISGHTALYWYRQSLGQGLEFLIYFQGNSAPDKSGLPSDRFSAERTGGSVSTLTIQRTQQEDSAVYLCASSLNRGRSGELFFGEGSRLTVL.

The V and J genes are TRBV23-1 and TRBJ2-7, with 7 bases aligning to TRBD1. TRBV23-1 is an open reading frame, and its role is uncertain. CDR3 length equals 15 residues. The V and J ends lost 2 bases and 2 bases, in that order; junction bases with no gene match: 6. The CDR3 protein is CASSQNRDRTYEQYF. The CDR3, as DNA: TGCGCCAGCAGTCAAAACCGGGACAGAACCTACGAGCAGTACTTC.

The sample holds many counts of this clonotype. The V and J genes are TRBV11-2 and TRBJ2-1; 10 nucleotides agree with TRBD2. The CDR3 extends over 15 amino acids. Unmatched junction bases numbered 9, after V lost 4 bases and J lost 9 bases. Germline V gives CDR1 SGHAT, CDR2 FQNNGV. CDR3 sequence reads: CASSSLAGDRFEQFF. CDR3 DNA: TGTGCCAGCAGCTCGCTAGCGGGGGATAGGTTTGAGCAGTTCTTC.

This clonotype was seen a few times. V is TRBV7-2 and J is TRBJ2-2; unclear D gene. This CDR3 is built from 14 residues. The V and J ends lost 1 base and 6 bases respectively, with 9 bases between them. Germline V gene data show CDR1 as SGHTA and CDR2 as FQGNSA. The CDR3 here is CASSLVPLAGELFF. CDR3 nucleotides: TGTGCCAGCAGCTTAGTTCCCCTAGCCGGGGAGCTGTTTTTT. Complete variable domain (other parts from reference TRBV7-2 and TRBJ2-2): GAGVSQSPSNKVTEKGKDVELRCDPISGHTALYWYRQSLGQGLEFLIYFQGNSAPDKSGLPSDRFSAERTGGSVSTLTIQRTQQEDSAVYLCASSLVPLAGELFFGEGSRLTVL.

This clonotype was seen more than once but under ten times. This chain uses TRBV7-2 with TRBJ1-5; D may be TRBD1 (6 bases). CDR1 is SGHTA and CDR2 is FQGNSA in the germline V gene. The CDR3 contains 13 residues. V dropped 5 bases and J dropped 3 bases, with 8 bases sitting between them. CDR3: CASSRQVNQPQHF. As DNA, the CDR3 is TGTGCCAGCAGCCGACAGGTCAATCAGCCCCAGCATTTT.

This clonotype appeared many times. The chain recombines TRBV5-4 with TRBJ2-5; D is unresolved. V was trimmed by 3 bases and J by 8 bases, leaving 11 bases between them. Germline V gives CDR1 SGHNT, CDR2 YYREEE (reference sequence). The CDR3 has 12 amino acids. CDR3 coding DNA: TGTGCCAGCAGCTCCTCTCCCGGAACCCAGTACTTC. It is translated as CASSSSPGTQYF.

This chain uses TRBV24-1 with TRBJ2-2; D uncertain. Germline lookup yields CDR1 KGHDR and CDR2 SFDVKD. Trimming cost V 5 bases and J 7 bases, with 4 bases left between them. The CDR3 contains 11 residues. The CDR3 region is CATSVFGELFF. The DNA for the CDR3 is TGTGCCACCAGTGTCTTCGGGGAGCTGTTTTTT.